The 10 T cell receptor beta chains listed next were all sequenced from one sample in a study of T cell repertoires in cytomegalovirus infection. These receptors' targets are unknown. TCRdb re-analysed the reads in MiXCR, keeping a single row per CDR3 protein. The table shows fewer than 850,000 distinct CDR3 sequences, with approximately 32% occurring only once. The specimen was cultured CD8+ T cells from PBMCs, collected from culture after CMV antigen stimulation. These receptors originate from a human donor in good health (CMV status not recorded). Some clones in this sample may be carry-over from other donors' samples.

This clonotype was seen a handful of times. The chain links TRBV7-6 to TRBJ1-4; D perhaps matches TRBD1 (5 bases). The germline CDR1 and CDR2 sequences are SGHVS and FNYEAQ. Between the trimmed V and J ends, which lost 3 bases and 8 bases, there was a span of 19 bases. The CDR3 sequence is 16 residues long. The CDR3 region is CASSLEKGPVGEKLFF. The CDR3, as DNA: TGTGCCAGCAGCTTGGAGAAGGGGCCCGTGGGGGAAAAACTGTTTTTT.

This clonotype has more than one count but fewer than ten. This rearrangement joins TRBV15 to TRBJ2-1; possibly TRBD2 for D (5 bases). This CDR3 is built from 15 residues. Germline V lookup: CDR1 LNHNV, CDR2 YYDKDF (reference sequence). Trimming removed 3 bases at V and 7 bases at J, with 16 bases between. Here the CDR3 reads CATSRGRSPGNEQFF. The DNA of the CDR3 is TGTGCCACCAGCAGGGGCCGGTCCCCGGGGAATGAGCAGTTCTTC.

CDR3 nucleotides: TGTGCCAGCAGCTTAATTCAGAGGGCCGAGCAGTACTTC. As protein: CASSLIQRAEQYF. The chain joins TRBV7-9 to TRBJ2-7, with D perhaps matching TRBD2 (5 bases). Trimming took 2 bases from V and 6 from J, leaving 11 bases between them. CDR3 length: 13 residues. CDR1 is SEHNR, CDR2 FQNEAQ, per germline (reference sequence).

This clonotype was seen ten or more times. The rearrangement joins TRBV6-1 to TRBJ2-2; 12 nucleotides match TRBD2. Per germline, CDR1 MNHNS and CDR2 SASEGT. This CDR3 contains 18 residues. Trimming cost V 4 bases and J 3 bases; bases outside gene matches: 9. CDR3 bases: TGTGCCAGCAGTGTTTGGCTAGCGGGGGGGCAAGACACCGGGGAGCTGTTTTTT. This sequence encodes CASSVWLAGGQDTGELFF.

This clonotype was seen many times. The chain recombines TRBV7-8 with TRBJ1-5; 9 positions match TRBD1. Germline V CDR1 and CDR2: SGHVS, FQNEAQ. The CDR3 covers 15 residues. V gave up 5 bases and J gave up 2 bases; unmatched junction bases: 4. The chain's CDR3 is CASSPRTGGNQPQHF. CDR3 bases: TGTGCCAGCAGCCCCAGGACAGGGGGCAATCAGCCCCAGCATTTT.

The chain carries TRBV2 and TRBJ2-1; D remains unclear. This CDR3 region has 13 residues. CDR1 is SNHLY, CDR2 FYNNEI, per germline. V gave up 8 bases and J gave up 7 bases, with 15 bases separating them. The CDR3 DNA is TGTGCCAGCCCCTCCTCATCCAGGAATGAGCAGTTCTTC. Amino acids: CASPSSSRNEQFF.

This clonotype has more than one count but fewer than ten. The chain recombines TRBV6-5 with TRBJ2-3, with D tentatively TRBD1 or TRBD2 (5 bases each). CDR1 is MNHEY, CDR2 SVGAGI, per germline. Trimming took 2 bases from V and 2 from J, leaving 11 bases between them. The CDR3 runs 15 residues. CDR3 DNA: TGTGCCAGCAGTTACCTCGGGACGGACACAGATACGCAGTATTTT. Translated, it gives CASSYLGTDTDTQYF.

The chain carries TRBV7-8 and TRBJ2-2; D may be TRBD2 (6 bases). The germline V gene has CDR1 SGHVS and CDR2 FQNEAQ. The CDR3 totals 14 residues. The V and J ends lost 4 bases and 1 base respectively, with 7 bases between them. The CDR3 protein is CASSWDLNTGELFF. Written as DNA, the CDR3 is TGTGCCAGCAGCTGGGACTTGAACACCGGGGAGCTGTTTTTT.

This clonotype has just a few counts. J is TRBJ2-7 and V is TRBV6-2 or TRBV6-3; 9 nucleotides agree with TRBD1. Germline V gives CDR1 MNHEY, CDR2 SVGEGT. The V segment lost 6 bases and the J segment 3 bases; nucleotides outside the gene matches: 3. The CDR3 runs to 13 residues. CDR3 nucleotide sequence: TGTGCCAGCAGAACGGGACAGGGCTACGAGCAGTACGTC. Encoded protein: CASRTGQGYEQYV.

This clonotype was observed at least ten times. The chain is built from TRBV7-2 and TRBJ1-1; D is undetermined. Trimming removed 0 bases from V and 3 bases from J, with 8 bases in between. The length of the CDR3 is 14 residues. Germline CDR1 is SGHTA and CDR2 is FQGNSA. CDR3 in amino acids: CASSLATVDTEAFF. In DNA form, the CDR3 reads TGTGCCAGCAGCTTAGCAACCGTAGACACTGAAGCTTTCTTT.